This entry lists 23 T cell receptor beta chains sequenced from one sample in a study of T cell clones after liver transplantation (dated by TCRdb to between 2018 and 2021). The time point label for this specimen denotes: pre-transplant. The library relied on the immunoSEQ multiplex PCR assay. TCRdb took this table from immuneACCESS and kept in-frame rearrangements with V and J called. Such tables lack part of the clones; where checked against another copy, unresolved V genes explain under half of the gap, and the rest is unexplained. In all, the sample holds around 100,000 clones, and around four fifths of those were seen once. The top ten constitute over 0.9% of the sample. Sequencing used CD4+ T cells from blood, obtained before liver transplant. The receptors originated from a human donor who received a liver transplant.

This clone was counted a few times. The chain couples TRBV5-1 to TRBJ2-4, with 11 bases identical to TRBD2. Germline values: CDR1 SGHRS, CDR2 YFSETQ. There are 17 residues in the CDR3. After removal of 0 bases from V and 6 bases from J, the junction contained 8 bases not matched to a gene. CDR3 nucleotides: TGCGCCAGCAGCTTGGAAGGTAGCGGGAGGGCCGGAAACATTCAGTACTTC. Protein product: CASSLEGSGRAGNIQYF.

This clone was seen a few times. The rearrangement links TRBV7-9 to TRBJ1-2; 8 positions match TRBD1. Germline lookup yields CDR1 SEHNR and CDR2 FQNEAQ (reference sequence). This CDR3 is built from 14 residues. V gave up 5 bases and J gave up 7 bases; unmatched junction bases: 9. The CDR3 DNA reads as TGTGCCAGCAGCGAATTCGACAGGGGTGGTGGCTACACCTTC. Protein: CASSEFDRGGGYTF.

The V and J genes are TRBV19 and TRBJ1-1; tentatively, D is TRBD1 (5 bases). CDR1 is LNHDA and CDR2 is SQIVND in the germline V gene (reference sequence). The ends were cut back, 5 bases at V and 9 bases at J, with 19 bases in the middle. This CDR3 comprises 14 residues. The CDR3 sequence is CASSLRGVRVQAFF. DNA for the CDR3: TGTGCCAGTAGTCTAAGGGGAGTGAGGGTCCAAGCTTTCTTT.

The V call is TRBV15, the J call TRBJ2-2; 9 bases line up with TRBD1. The length of the CDR3 is 16 residues. Unmatched junction bases numbered 1, after V lost 1 base and J lost 1 base. Germline CDR1 is LNHNV and CDR2 is YYDKDF (reference sequence). CDR3: CATSRGQGGNTGELFF. CDR3 DNA sequence: TGTGCCACCAGCAGAGGACAGGGGGGGAACACCGGGGAGCTGTTTTTT.

This chain uses TRBV4-1 with TRBJ2-7, with 8 bases matching TRBD1. The CDR3 is made up of 20 amino acids. V trimming: 4 bases; J trimming: 0 bases; junction bases outside the gene matches: 20. Looked up from germline, CDR1 is MGHRA and CDR2 is YSYEKL. The CDR3 protein is CASSPGGTAAGAFYSYEQYF. The CDR3, as DNA: TGCGCCAGCAGCCCAGGGGGCACAGCGGCAGGGGCGTTTTACTCCTACGAGCAGTACTTC.

With respect to this clone: This same CDR3 is encoded by further DNA sequences in the sample. The CDR3 DNA is TGTGCCAGCAGCTTAACGGGGGGCCAAGAGACCCAGTACTTC. Its translation is CASSLTGGQETQYF. V gene TRBV28 combines with J gene TRBJ2-5; 7 bases line up with TRBD2. This CDR3 is 14 amino acids long. CDR1 MDHEN and CDR2 SYDVKM come from the germline V gene. Trimming at V came to 6 bases and at J to 1 base, leaving 5 bases not matched to a gene. The full variable domain, rest sourced from reference TRBV28 and TRBJ2-5, is DVKVTQSSRYLVKRTGEKVFLECVQDMDHENMFWYRQDPGLGLRLIYFSYDVKMKEKGDIPEGYSVSREKKERFSLILESASTNQTSMYLCASSLTGGQETQYFGPGTRLLVL.

This chain uses TRBV11-3 with TRBJ2-6; D may be TRBD2 (7 bases). V dropped 8 bases and J dropped 4 bases, with 15 bases sitting between them. This CDR3 comprises 15 residues. Germline V CDR1 and CDR2: SGHNT, YENEEA. CDR3 coding DNA: TGTGCCAGCGGCCCCGCGGGGGCCGGGGCCAACGTCCTGACTTTC. Encoded protein: CASGPAGAGANVLTF.

This clone showed up just a few times. V gene TRBV19 combines with J gene TRBJ2-7; perhaps TRBD2 as D (5 bases). Trimming removed 1 base from V and 0 bases from J, with 10 bases in between. Germline V gene lookup returns CDR1 LNHDA and CDR2 SQIVND (reference sequence). This CDR3 is built from 15 residues. This CDR3 reads CASSIVLGDSYEQYF. The CDR3 nucleotides are TGTGCCAGTAGTATAGTCCTCGGGGACTCCTACGAGCAGTACTTC.

The chain couples TRBV23-1 to TRBJ1-1, with D unclear. TRBV23-1 is labeled an ORF, and its function is uncertain. The CDR3 contains 11 residues. The ends were cut back, 0 bases at V and 8 bases at J, with 4 bases in the middle. The CDR3 DNA reads TGCGCCAGCAGTCAATCCTTCGAAGCTTTCTTT. Its protein product is CASSQSFEAFF.

The chain employs TRBV2 and TRBJ1-4; 7 bases agree with TRBD1. Germline V gene lookup returns CDR1 SNHLY and CDR2 FYNNEI. The V and J ends lost 6 bases and 3 bases, in that order; junction bases with no gene match: 4. This CDR3 has 14 residues. In nucleotides, the CDR3 is TGTGCCAGCAGAAAACAGGGGCCTAATGAAAAACTGTTTTTT. It is translated as CASRKQGPNEKLFF.

The J gene is TRBJ2-3, the V gene TRBV5-1; D is possibly TRBD1 or TRBD2 (6 bases each). Germline-derived CDR1 and CDR2 are SGHRS and YFSETQ. With 1 base removed from V and 4 bases from J, the gap between germline ends came to 16 bases. This CDR3 contains 16 residues. CDR3 sequence: CASSLPRGQGPDTQYF. In DNA, the CDR3 is TGCGCCAGCAGCTTGCCCCGGGGGCAGGGCCCAGATACGCAGTATTTT.

This CDR3 reads CATSRDLRETQYF. The DNA for the CDR3 is TGTGCCACCAGCAGAGATCTCAGGGAGACCCAGTACTTC. V and J are TRBV15 and TRBJ2-5; D gene ambiguous. Deletions cut 0 bases from V and 5 bases from J, with 7 bases between. The CDR3 covers 13 residues. Germline-derived CDR1 and CDR2 are LNHNV and YYDKDF (reference sequence). Together with reference TRBV15 and TRBJ2-5, the CDR3 gives the full variable domain: DAMVIQNPRYQVTQFGKPVTLSCSQTLNHNVMYWYQQKSSQAPKLLFHYYDKDFNNEADTPDNFQSRRPNTSFCFLDIRSPGLGDTAMYLCATSRDLRETQYFGPGTRLLVL.

This clone has a single count. The chain uses TRBV10-2 and TRBJ1-3; D perhaps matches TRBD1 (6 bases). The CDR3 spans 14 residues. Trimming left V 7 bases short and J 0 bases short, with 10 bases between. Germline loops: CDR1 WSHSY, CDR2 SAAADI. Here the CDR3 DNA reads TGCGCCAGCAAACGGGACATCTCTGGAAACACCATATATTTT. Amino acids: CASKRDISGNTIYF.

The chain employs TRBV28 and TRBJ1-5; tentatively, D is TRBD1 (6 bases). V was clipped by 4 bases and J by 7 bases, with 17 bases between them. This CDR3 has 15 residues. CDR1 and CDR2 from the germline V gene are MDHEN and SYDVKM. The CDR3 here is CASSSWDTRAQPQHF. The CDR3 DNA is TGTGCCAGCAGTTCATGGGACACCCGCGCGCAGCCCCAGCATTTT.

The chain links TRBV2 to TRBJ2-1; D ambiguous. The CDR3 is 14 amino acids. Per the germline V gene, CDR1 is SNHLY and CDR2 is FYNNEI. Trimming removed 7 bases at V and 0 bases at J, with 10 bases between. DNA of the CDR3: TGTGCCAGCAAGCGACTCGACTCCTACAATGAGCAGTTCTTC. Amino acid sequence: CASKRLDSYNEQFF.

This chain uses TRBV9 with TRBJ1-2; no clear D gene. The V gene's germline CDR1 is SGDLS and CDR2 YYNGEE. Between the trimmed V and J ends, which lost 0 bases and 8 bases, there was a span of 11 bases. The CDR3 totals 13 residues. The CDR3 nucleotides are TGTGCCAGCAGCGTAGAGGGCAGCACGGGCTACACCTTC. This translates into CASSVEGSTGYTF.

The rearrangement uses TRBV19 and TRBJ2-2; TRBD2 agrees at 10 bases. The CDR3 covers 15 residues. CDR1 and CDR2 from the germline V gene are LNHDA and SQIVND (reference sequence). Trimming removed 11 bases from V and 5 bases from J; junction bases left unmatched: 11. CDR3 in DNA: TGTGCCGCCAAAAAACTAGCGGGGCAGACCGGGGAGCTGTTTTTT. As protein: CAAKKLAGQTGELFF.

V is TRBV19 and J is TRBJ2-7; 9 bases agree with TRBD2. The CDR3 is 15 residues long. From germline, CDR1 is LNHDA and CDR2 SQIVND (reference sequence). V lost 7 bases, J lost 1 base, and 8 bases stayed unmatched. Here the CDR3 DNA reads TGTGCCAGTACCGATCAAGCGGGAGGATCCTACGAGCAGTACTTC. Its protein product is CASTDQAGGSYEQYF.

Here the CDR3 DNA reads TGCGCCAGCAGCTTTGGCCGGGGATCGGATCGGTACAATGAGCAGTTCTTC. Translation gives CASSFGRGSDRYNEQFF. V usage is TRBV5-1 and J usage is TRBJ2-1; D perhaps matches TRBD2 (5 bases). Trimming removed 2 bases at V and 4 bases at J, with 19 bases between. Germline CDR1 reads SGHRS; CDR2 reads YFSETQ. The CDR3 sequence is 17 residues long.

The chain has TRBV9 and TRBJ1-5, with D perhaps TRBD1 (5 bases). There are 13 residues in the CDR3. The germline V gene encodes CDR1 SGDLS and CDR2 YYNGEE. Trimming took 3 bases from V and 8 from J, leaving 12 bases between them. The CDR3 DNA sequence: TGTGCCAGCAGCGCCGACGGGGGTAAGCCCCAGCATTTT. Its translation is CASSADGGKPQHF.

CDR3: CASSLVVGDTQYF. The CDR3 DNA reads as TGTGCCAGCAGTTTAGTAGTGGGAGATACGCAGTATTTT. J is TRBJ2-3 and V is TRBV27; D is undetermined. CDR1 and CDR2 from the germline V gene are MNHEY and SMNVEV (reference sequence). There are 13 residues in the CDR3. Between the trimmed V and J ends, which lost 2 bases and 5 bases, there was a span of 8 bases.

This clone was detected once. The chain combines TRBV6-5 with TRBJ1-6, with TRBD1 as a possible D gene (6 bases). The CDR3 sequence is 15 residues long. Per germline, CDR1 MNHEY and CDR2 SVGAGI. V lost 5 bases and J 5 bases, leaving 13 bases between the germline ends. The CDR3 DNA reads as TGTGCCAGCAGTGCAACAGGGATAGATAATTCACCCCTCCACTTT. Encoded protein: CASSATGIDNSPLHF.

This clone was observed a single time. CDR3 nucleotide sequence: TGTGCCAGCAGCGGGGGAAATCAGCCCCAGCATTTT. Translated: CASSGGNQPQHF. The rearrangement links TRBV5-8 to TRBJ1-5; a possible D gene is TRBD1 (5 bases). Germline V lookup: CDR1 SGHTS, CDR2 YDEGEE. The CDR3 extends over 12 amino acids. Deletions cut 4 bases from V and 4 bases from J, with 6 bases between.